This T cell receptor beta chain comes out of a study of T cell repertoires in cytomegalovirus infection. The wider study: A matching HLA type, together with CMV infection, was signaled by public TCR beta signatures.

Germline V gene lookup returns CDR1 SGHTA and CDR2 FQGNSA. The length of the CDR3 is 21 residues. The V gene lost 2 bases and the J gene lost 0 bases, with 23 bases spanning the gap. MiXCR, run by TCRdb on the reads, gives a single entry per CDR3 protein. Here the sample spans more than 200,000 distinct CDR3 sequences, roughly 9.1% being singletons. This clonotype was detected many times. V usage is TRBV7-2 and J usage is TRBJ1-6; D ambiguous. The receptor was derived from a human donor in good health (CMV status not recorded). Some clones in this sample may be carry-over from other donors' samples. The sample was PBMCs. CDR3 coding DNA: TGTGCCAGCAGCTTACGGCCGCCGGGGAGGGCTCAAAGCTCCTATAATTCACCCCTCCACTTT. This translates into CASSLRPPGRAQSSYNSPLHF.